The 27 T cell receptor beta chains presented below share a single source sample, sequenced in a study of T-cell memory formation after mild COVID-19. TCRdb re-called the 5' RACE reads through MiXCR, storing one row per CDR3 protein. The sample carries about 450,000 distinct CDR3 sequences, less than 25% recorded once. The source material was PBMCs or a T cell subset sorted from them (not recorded which). The receptors stem from an adult woman who had mild COVID-19 (a few samples of this study predate the infection). Cell type and time point are not known.

The chain uses TRBV12-3 or TRBV12-4 and TRBJ1-2; TRBD1 is a possible D gene (6 bases). The CDR3 sequence is 17 residues long. The V end lost 6 bases, the J end lost 4 bases, and 24 bases lay between the germline ends. The CDR3 DNA reads TGTGCCAGCAGCAACCGTCAGACGGGACACCGACTCTATGGCTACACCTTC. Translation: CASSNRQTGHRLYGYTF.

This clonotype was seen only a few times. The rearrangement joins TRBV24-1 to TRBJ2-2; 10 bases fit TRBD1. The CDR3 length is 16 residues. CDR1 KGHDR and CDR2 SFDVKD come from the germline V gene. The J segment lost 6 bases and the V segment lost 3 bases, leaving 6 bases of the junction unmatched. The CDR3 nucleotides are TGTGCCACCAGTGATGACAGGACAGGGGGTGCCGGGGAGCTGTTTTTT. Translation: CATSDDRTGGAGELFF.

This clonotype has a handful of counts. This chain links TRBV20-1 with TRBJ2-5, with 8 bases identical to TRBD1. The CDR3 length is 15 residues. V lost 1 base to trimming and J lost 5 bases; unmatched junction nucleotides: 9. Looked up from germline, CDR1 is DFQATT and CDR2 is SNEGSKA (reference sequence). DNA for the CDR3: TGCAGTGCTAGAGTAGACCAGGGGGCTTGGGAGACCCAGTACTTC. It is translated as CSARVDQGAWETQYF.

This clonotype was counted between two and nine times. The genes are TRBV3-1 and TRBJ2-2; D unresolved. The germline gives CDR1 LGHDT, CDR2 YNNKEL (reference sequence). The CDR3 is 16 residues long. Trimming took 1 base from V and 0 from J, leaving 9 bases between them. The CDR3 region is CASSQGLSANTGELFF. The CDR3, as DNA: TGTGCCAGCAGCCAAGGCTTGTCAGCGAACACCGGGGAGCTGTTTTTT.

The chain carries TRBV15 and TRBJ2-1, with 8 bases lining up with TRBD1. With V trimmed by 3 bases and J by 4 bases, 8 bases remained unmatched. The length of the CDR3 is 16 residues. Germline CDR1 reads LNHNV; CDR2 reads YYDKDF (reference sequence). CDR3 amino acids: CATSSDARQGYNEQFF. The DNA of the CDR3 is TGTGCCACCAGCAGTGACGCCCGACAGGGGTACAATGAGCAGTTCTTC.

CDR3 loop: CASSSTGINQPQHF. The CDR3 DNA follows: TGCGCCAGCAGCTCGACAGGGATCAATCAGCCCCAGCATTTT. This chain links TRBV5-1 with TRBJ1-5, with 7 positions matching TRBD1. The CDR3 spans 14 residues. The V segment lost 3 bases and the J segment 3 bases; nucleotides outside the gene matches: 3. In germline, CDR1 is SGHRS, CDR2 YFSETQ.

The chain links TRBV24-1 to TRBJ2-3; D might be TRBD1 (6 bases). The CDR3 runs to 14 residues. The ends were cut back, 8 bases at V and 2 bases at J, with 13 bases in the middle. Germline assignment: CDR1 KGHDR and CDR2 SFDVKD. This CDR3 reads CATTADSATDTQYF. CDR3 sequence (DNA): TGTGCCACCACTGCGGACAGCGCCACAGATACGCAGTATTTT.

At least ten counts were recorded for this clonotype. The V and J genes are TRBV4-2 and TRBJ2-3; 7 nucleotides align to TRBD2. Trimming removed 0 bases from V and 11 bases from J; junction bases left unmatched: 8. Germline V gene data show CDR1 as LGHNA and CDR2 as YNFKEQ. This CDR3 has 14 residues. CDR3 region: CASSQDREVPGQYF. CDR3 coding DNA: TGTGCCAGCAGCCAAGACCGGGAGGTGCCCGGGCAGTATTTT.

The table lists this clonotype with many counts. The chain links TRBV7-6 to TRBJ2-3; 10 bases fit TRBD1. The CDR3 has 14 amino acids. Trimming cost V 4 bases and J 6 bases; bases outside gene matches: 4. Germline CDR1 is SGHVS and CDR2 is FNYEAQ. In DNA form, the CDR3 reads TGTGCCAGCAGCTCGACAGGGGGCCAGGATACGCAGTATTTT. It translates to CASSSTGGQDTQYF.

In its sample, this clonotype was seen a few times. This sequence joins TRBV12-3 or TRBV12-4 and TRBJ2-1; 7 bases are shared with TRBD1. The CDR3 spans 14 residues. V gave up 3 bases and J gave up 6 bases; unmatched junction bases: 5. CDR3 sequence reads: CASSFWSGGNEQFF. CDR3 sequence (DNA): TGTGCCAGCAGTTTCTGGTCAGGGGGCAATGAGCAGTTCTTC.

V usage is TRBV13 and J usage is TRBJ2-7, with 7 bases fitting TRBD1. Germline V gene data show CDR1 as PRHDT and CDR2 as FYEKMQ (reference sequence). V lost 5 bases, J lost 0 bases, and 7 bases stayed unmatched. The CDR3 length is 15 residues. The CDR3 is CASSDRDHSSYEQYF. The CDR3 nucleotides read TGTGCCAGCAGCGACAGGGACCACTCCTCCTACGAGCAGTACTTC.

V usage is TRBV12-3 or TRBV12-4 and J usage is TRBJ1-5; D is possibly TRBD1 (5 bases). V dropped 6 bases and J dropped 6 bases, with 12 bases sitting between them. The CDR3 runs to 13 residues. The CDR3 region has the DNA TGTGCCAGCAGCCGGGGGGGAACTCAGCCCCAGCATTTT. Translation gives CASSRGGTQPQHF.

This clonotype was detected many times. This rearrangement joins TRBV20-1 to TRBJ1-5; a weak D match, TRBD1 (6 bases). The CDR3 is made up of 16 amino acids. Trimming removed 0 bases from V and 4 bases from J, with 16 bases in between. Germline V CDR1 and CDR2: DFQATT, SNEGSKA (reference sequence). The CDR3 nucleotides are TGCAGTGCTAGAGATTCCCGCAGGGGTAGAAATCAGCCCCAGCATTTT. It yields the protein CSARDSRRGRNQPQHF.

V and J are TRBV7-8 and TRBJ2-7, with a possible D match to TRBD1 (5 bases). Per germline, CDR1 SGHVS and CDR2 FQNEAQ. The length of the CDR3 is 16 residues. Trimming left V 1 base short and J 5 bases short, with 18 bases between. CDR3 protein: CASSLVAARVSHEQYF. CDR3 nucleotide sequence: TGTGCCAGCAGCTTAGTAGCCGCCAGGGTTTCCCACGAGCAGTACTTC.

The chain recombines TRBV3-1 with TRBJ2-1; D gene unclear. Germline CDR1 LGHDT, CDR2 YNNKEL (reference sequence). V shed 3 bases and J shed 16 bases, with 22 bases lying between them. The CDR3 consists of 14 residues. In DNA, the CDR3 is TGTGCCAGCAGCCAGCAGTCTTGGAGTTCTTGTTGTTTCTTC. Its translation: CASSQQSWSSCCFF.

This chain uses TRBV12-3 or TRBV12-4 with TRBJ2-7; D ambiguous. The CDR3 is 15 amino acids. Trimming pared 2 bases from V and 3 bases from J, leaving 14 bases between. The CDR3 DNA is TGTGCCAGCAGTTTAATTGGAACAGCCTACTACGAGCAGTACTTC. Translation gives CASSLIGTAYYEQYF.

This clonotype has just a few counts. The chain uses TRBV7-2 and TRBJ2-2; 7 bases match TRBD1. Germline V gene sequence: CDR1 SGHTA, CDR2 FQGNSA. Trimming removed 5 bases from V and 6 bases from J; junction bases left unmatched: 6. This CDR3 comprises 14 residues. The CDR3 DNA reads as TGTGCCAGCAGCCAGACAGGGATTGCCGGGGAGCTGTTTTTT. This codes for CASSQTGIAGELFF.

This chain connects TRBV7-2 to TRBJ2-7; D could derive from TRBD1 or TRBD2 (5 bases each). V dropped 3 bases and J dropped 6 bases, with 9 bases sitting between them. This CDR3 region has 12 residues. Germline assignment: CDR1 SGHTA and CDR2 FQGNSA. The CDR3 sequence: CASSFPGSEQYF. CDR3 in DNA: TGTGCCAGCAGCTTCCCAGGGAGCGAGCAGTACTTC.

The chain carries TRBV11-3 and TRBJ2-5; 12 bases align to TRBD2. In germline, CDR1 is SGHNT, CDR2 YENEEA. The CDR3 runs 16 residues. The V segment lost 8 bases and the J segment 2 bases; nucleotides outside the gene matches: 9. CDR3 amino acids: CASGFWTSGKQETQYF. CDR3 DNA: TGTGCCAGCGGGTTCTGGACTAGCGGGAAGCAAGAGACCCAGTACTTC.

The CDR3 DNA follows: TGTGCCAGCAGCTTAATTGGCGGGAGAAGAGAGACCCAGTACTTC. Protein product: CASSLIGGRRETQYF. The genes are TRBV7-3 and TRBJ2-5, with 7 bases matching TRBD2. V dropped 1 base and J dropped 4; count of bases not matched to a gene: 6. The CDR3 extends over 15 amino acids. Germline CDR1 reads SGHTA; CDR2 reads FQGTGA. Looking up the rest from reference TRBV7-3 and TRBJ2-5 gives the full variable domain: GAGVSQTPSNKVTEKGKYVELRCDPISGHTALYWYRQSLGQGPEFLIYFQGTGAADDSGLPNDRFFAVRPEGSVSTLKIQRTERGDSAVYLCASSLIGGRRETQYFGPGTRLLVL.

This clonotype was picked up a small number of times. CDR3 DNA: TGTGCCAGCAGCTCACTGTCGACTAGCACAGATACGCAGTATTTT. Amino acid sequence: CASSSLSTSTDTQYF. The gene calls are TRBV7-2 and TRBJ2-3; D unresolved. Trimming cost V 4 bases and J 0 bases, with 11 bases left between them. This CDR3 is 15 amino acids long. Per the germline V gene, CDR1 is SGHTA and CDR2 is FQGNSA.

This chain uses TRBV5-6 with TRBJ2-1; D possibly matches TRBD1 or TRBD2 (5 bases each). Germline CDR1 SGHDT, CDR2 YYEEEE. The CDR3 runs to 19 residues. Trimming pared 3 bases from V and 6 bases from J, leaving 28 bases between. The chain's CDR3 is CASSSNPLGSGIRGNEQFF. CDR3 bases: TGTGCCAGCAGCTCGAACCCCCTGGGATCCGGGATAAGGGGCAATGAGCAGTTCTTC.

This clonotype was seen only a few times. V is TRBV14 and J is TRBJ2-1; D remains ambiguous. This CDR3 region has 11 residues. V was pared by 4 bases and J by 9 bases, with 7 bases between. Germline lookup yields CDR1 SGHDN and CDR2 FVKESK. CDR3 region: CASSPRSEQFF. The DNA of the CDR3 is TGTGCCAGCAGCCCAAGGAGTGAGCAGTTCTTC.

The CDR3, as DNA: TGTGCCAGCAGGGACAGGGCCACTAGCAATCAGCCCCAGCATTTT. It translates to CASRDRATSNQPQHF. The chain combines TRBV6-1 with TRBJ1-5; 8 bases match TRBD1. The CDR3 is 15 residues long. CDR1 is MNHNS, CDR2 SASEGT, per germline. J gave up 0 bases and V 6 bases, and 4 bases lay outside the gene matches.

The V and J genes are TRBV12-3 or TRBV12-4 and TRBJ2-5; D possibly corresponds to TRBD1 (5 bases). CDR3 size: 10 residues. V was cut by 6 bases and J by 7 bases, with 6 bases left in between. Here the CDR3 DNA reads TGTGCCAGCAGCCAGGGGACCCAGTACTTC. Translation: CASSQGTQYF.

The V call is TRBV7-9, the J call TRBJ2-6, with 7 bases fitting TRBD1. Germline CDR1 and CDR2: SEHNR and FQNEAQ (reference sequence). The J segment lost 1 base and the V segment lost 0 bases, leaving 12 bases of the junction unmatched. CDR3 length equals 20 residues. CDR3 in DNA: TGTGCCAGCAGCTTAGCGCGATACAGGGGATCCCGATCTGGGGCCAACGTCCTGACTTTC. It encodes CASSLARYRGSRSGANVLTF.

This clonotype was detected a few times. CDR3 sequence reads: CASSLVPQGDNEQFF. CDR3 DNA sequence: TGCGCCAGCAGCTTGGTCCCACAGGGGGACAATGAGCAGTTCTTC. V and J are TRBV5-1 and TRBJ2-1; 8 positions match TRBD1. The ends lost 0 bases at V and 5 bases at J; junction bases unmatched: 4. Germline CDR1 and CDR2: SGHRS and YFSETQ. The CDR3 has 15 amino acids. Complete variable domain (other parts from reference TRBV5-1 and TRBJ2-1): KAGVTQTPRYLIKTRGQQVTLSCSPISGHRSVSWYQQTPGQGLQFLFEYFSETQRNKGNFPGRFSGRQFSNSRSEMNVSTLELGDSALYLCASSLVPQGDNEQFFGPGTRLTVL.